These 27 T cell receptor beta chains share one sample of origin, sequenced in a study of shared clonotypes between healthy human individuals (dated by TCRdb to the early 2020s). CD8 naive samples were obtained by positive selection for CCR7 among CD45RO-negative cells, yielding a CD45RA+CCR7+ population from which TemRA cells were excluded. The library was generated by the immunoSEQ multiplex PCR assay. Here the immuneACCESS table is served through TCRdb, limited to in-frame sequences with V and J called. Missing clones are a known gap in these copies; in checked studies unresolved V genes cover under half, and the rest lacks a known reason. Within this sample are about 590,000 clones, with less than 97% of them counted one time only. The leading ten clones occupy about 0.11% of the sample. The sequencing input was naive CD8+ T cells sorted from blood. The intended sense of this specimen's cell subset or site label: CD45RA+CCR7+. The source is a woman aged 30 to 39 in good health.

The chain links TRBV5-6 to TRBJ1-2; perhaps TRBD1 as D (5 bases). Germline V CDR1 and CDR2: SGHDT, YYEEEE. Trimming left V 7 bases short and J 8 bases short, with 21 bases between. The CDR3 contains 14 residues. In DNA, the CDR3 is TGTGCCAGCGGCGTCGGGGGGTCCCTAATGGGCTACACCTTC. As protein: CASGVGGSLMGYTF.

The V call is TRBV7-9, the J call TRBJ2-7; 8 bases align to TRBD2. Trimming removed 5 bases from V and 3 bases from J; junction bases left unmatched: 12. Germline V gene lookup returns CDR1 SEHNR and CDR2 FQNEAQ (reference sequence). This CDR3 region has 16 residues. CDR3 nucleotide sequence: TGTGCCAGCAGCGGGCATAGCGGGGCTGACGACTACGAGCAGTACTTC. Its protein product is CASSGHSGADDYEQYF.

Note on this clone: Other DNA sequences in the sample encode the same CDR3. The V gene is TRBV6-1, the J gene TRBJ2-3; D is uncertain. The germline V gene encodes CDR1 MNHNS and CDR2 SASEGT. The germline V and J ends were trimmed by 1 base and 3 bases, with 2 bases remaining between them. The CDR3 has 12 amino acids. Here the CDR3 DNA reads TGTGCCAGCAGTGAAGGGACAGATACGCAGTATTTT. This sequence encodes CASSEGTDTQYF.

The genes are TRBV28 and TRBJ1-2; D is unclear. The CDR3 is 11 amino acids. Germline V gives CDR1 MDHEN, CDR2 SYDVKM. With 5 bases removed from V and 8 bases from J, the gap between germline ends came to 9 bases. The CDR3 is CASSGRKGYTF. Here the CDR3 DNA reads TGTGCCAGCAGTGGGAGAAAAGGCTACACCTTC.

This clone was seen only once. This sequence joins TRBV7-9 and TRBJ2-1; D gene uncertain. Germline-derived CDR1 and CDR2 are SEHNR and FQNEAQ (reference sequence). The CDR3 runs 15 residues. Trimming left V 2 bases short and J 7 bases short, with 15 bases between. The CDR3: CASSLPGPLGNEQFF. The CDR3 DNA sequence: TGTGCCAGCAGCTTACCCGGACCCCTGGGGAATGAGCAGTTCTTC.

The J gene is TRBJ2-5, the V gene TRBV2; D might be TRBD2 (7 bases). Germline V gene data show CDR1 as SNHLY and CDR2 as FYNNEI. This CDR3 comprises 16 residues. V shed 3 bases and J shed 4 bases, with 18 bases lying between them. CDR3 sequence: CASSDRDTGGIETQYF. The CDR3 coding sequence is TGTGCCAGCAGTGACCGGGACACCGGGGGGATAGAGACCCAGTACTTC.

The rearrangement uses TRBV29-1 and TRBJ2-1; TRBD2 agrees at 11 bases. The V segment lost 7 bases and the J segment 3 bases; nucleotides outside the gene matches: 5. CDR1 is SQVTM and CDR2 is ANQGSEA in the germline V gene. This CDR3 region has 14 residues. As DNA, the CDR3 is TGCAGCGGTAAACTAGCGGGAGACTACAATGAGCAGTTCTTC. This encodes CSGKLAGDYNEQFF.

The rearrangement links TRBV13 to TRBJ2-7; 9 nucleotides match TRBD1. The CDR3 runs to 14 residues. J gave up 7 bases and V 5 bases, and 9 bases lay outside the gene matches. Germline-derived CDR1 and CDR2 are PRHDT and FYEKMQ (reference sequence). The CDR3, as DNA: TGTGCCAGCAGCCCCGAACAGGGGGCGGAAGAGCAGTACTTC. As protein: CASSPEQGAEEQYF.

The rearrangement joins TRBV6-6 to TRBJ2-7; D perhaps matches TRBD2 (5 bases). The germline V gene has CDR1 MNHNY and CDR2 SVGAGI (reference sequence). The CDR3 runs to 12 residues. The ends were cut back, 2 bases at V and 8 bases at J, with 10 bases in the middle. The CDR3: CASSYLPGKQYF. In DNA form, the CDR3 reads TGTGCCAGCAGTTACCTCCCGGGAAAGCAGTACTTC.

The chain recombines TRBV10-1 with TRBJ1-5; D gene unclear. V shed 2 bases and J shed 1 base, with 21 bases lying between them. CDR1 is WNHNN, CDR2 SYGVQD, per germline (reference sequence). CDR3 size: 19 residues. The CDR3 here is CASSELLPGNLLSNQPQHF. CDR3 in DNA: TGCGCCAGCAGTGAGCTTTTGCCGGGGAATCTTTTGAGCAATCAGCCCCAGCATTTT.

The genes are TRBV4-1 and TRBJ1-1; TRBD1 matches 8 bases. CDR1 is MGHRA, CDR2 YSYEKL, per germline. The CDR3 length is 20 residues. V gave up 0 bases and J gave up 0 bases; unmatched junction bases: 15. The CDR3, as DNA: TGCGCCAGCAGCCAAGATAGGCGGGACAGGTCTCTTTTTATGAACACTGAAGCTTTCTTT. Translation: CASSQDRRDRSLFMNTEAFF.

This sequence joins TRBV5-4 and TRBJ2-7; possible D gene TRBD2, 5 bases. The CDR3 loop spans 12 amino acids. V was cut by 4 bases and J by 4 bases, with 9 bases left in between. Germline V CDR1 and CDR2: SGHNT, YYREEE (reference sequence). CDR3 region: CASSPDSYEQYF. In nucleotides, the CDR3 is TGTGCCAGCAGCCCGGACTCTTACGAGCAGTACTTC.

V gene TRBV28 combines with J gene TRBJ2-7, with D hard to call. The CDR3 covers 13 residues. Germline lookup yields CDR1 MDHEN and CDR2 SYDVKM. V shed 9 bases and J shed 1 base, with 13 bases lying between them. CDR3: CASRRPTSYEQYF. In nucleotides, the CDR3 is TGTGCCAGTCGGCGACCCACTTCCTACGAGCAGTACTTC. The variable domain in full, completed from reference TRBV28 and TRBJ2-7, reads DVKVTQSSRYLVKRTGEKVFLECVQDMDHENMFWYRQDPGLGLRLIYFSYDVKMKEKGDIPEGYSVSREKKERFSLILESASTNQTSMYLCASRRPTSYEQYFGPGTRLTVT.

The genes are TRBV5-4 and TRBJ1-1; the D is unclear. V was trimmed by 2 bases and J by 11 bases, leaving 16 bases between them. Germline CDR1 and CDR2: SGHNT and YYREEE (reference sequence). The CDR3 runs to 13 residues. CDR3 protein: CASSFGEGPFAFF. The CDR3 DNA sequence: TGTGCCAGCAGCTTTGGGGAGGGCCCTTTCGCTTTCTTT.

V gene TRBV4-1 combines with J gene TRBJ1-5; perhaps TRBD1 as D (5 bases). The V gene's germline CDR1 is MGHRA and CDR2 YSYEKL. Trimming pared 5 bases from V and 4 bases from J, leaving 21 bases between. The CDR3 is made up of 17 amino acids. In nucleotides, the CDR3 is TGCGCCAGCAGCAAGGGACGGTTGTTTGGGTCAAATCAGCCCCAGCATTTT. It encodes CASSKGRLFGSNQPQHF.

The CDR3 bases are TGTGCCAGCACGCCCCAGGGGAGGCCAGATACGCAGTATTTT. It specifies CASTPQGRPDTQYF. The chain is built from TRBV27 and TRBJ2-3, with D possibly called TRBD1 or TRBD2 (6 bases each). Per germline, CDR1 MNHEY and CDR2 SMNVEV (reference sequence). This CDR3 has 14 residues. Trimming cost V 7 bases and J 4 bases, with 15 bases left between them.

The chain has TRBV7-8 and TRBJ2-7, with D perhaps TRBD1 (6 bases). This CDR3 spans 14 amino acids. Trimming removed 8 bases from V and 0 bases from J, with 14 bases in between. Germline assignment: CDR1 SGHVS and CDR2 FQNEAQ. The CDR3 coding sequence is TGTGCCAGCTCCCATCTGGGGGCCTCCTACGAGCAGTACTTC. This gives the protein CASSHLGASYEQYF. Variable domain in full (rest from reference TRBV7-8 and TRBJ2-7): GAGVSQSPRYKVAKRGQDVALRCDPISGHVSLFWYQQALGQGPEFLTYFQNEAQLDKSGLPSDRFFAERPEGSVSTLKIQRTQQEDSAVYLCASSHLGASYEQYFGPGTRLTVT.

The V and J genes are TRBV28 and TRBJ2-1, with D perhaps TRBD1 or TRBD2 (7 bases each). V was pared by 7 bases and J by 8 bases, with 48 bases between. The germline gives CDR1 MDHEN, CDR2 SYDVKM. The CDR3 has 24 amino acids. The CDR3 protein is CASTLWGGGDSPGLRNLDPHEQFF. The CDR3 DNA reads as TGTGCCAGCACCCTCTGGGGAGGGGGCGATTCTCCTGGGCTTCGCAATTTAGATCCCCATGAGCAGTTCTTC.

The rearrangement joins TRBV11-3 to TRBJ2-6; D is unclear. Per the germline V gene, CDR1 is SGHNT and CDR2 is YENEEA. The V end lost 1 base, the J end lost 4 bases, and 8 bases lay between the germline ends. CDR3 size: 15 residues. CDR3: CASSLVGTGANVLTF. The CDR3 DNA sequence: TGTGCCAGCAGCTTAGTGGGAACGGGGGCCAACGTCCTGACTTTC.

A note on this clone: The sample has other DNA sequences that encode this CDR3 too. V and J are TRBV28 and TRBJ1-5, with D hard to call. Germline V gene data show CDR1 as MDHEN and CDR2 as SYDVKM. The CDR3 runs 12 residues. Deletions cut 2 bases from V and 4 bases from J, with 3 bases between. CDR3 region: CASSLRNQPQHF. Written as DNA, the CDR3 is TGTGCCAGCAGTTTAAGGAATCAGCCCCAGCATTTT.

This sequence joins TRBV7-8 and TRBJ2-7; either TRBD1 or TRBD2 may fit D (5 bases each). Trimming left V 5 bases short and J 3 bases short, with 14 bases between. Germline V gives CDR1 SGHVS, CDR2 FQNEAQ. The CDR3 has 14 amino acids. CDR3 nucleotide sequence: TGTGCCAGCAGCCCGGAAGGGACCAACTACGAGCAGTACTTC. Translated, it gives CASSPEGTNYEQYF.

The rearrangement links TRBV27 to TRBJ2-1, with TRBD2 matching 13 bases. CDR3 length: 17 amino acids. J gave up 8 bases and V 2 bases, and 9 bases lay outside the gene matches. Germline V gene sequence: CDR1 MNHEY, CDR2 SMNVEV (reference sequence). The CDR3 reads CASSLRWTSGRKHEQFF. As DNA, the CDR3 is TGTGCCAGCAGTTTAAGGTGGACTAGCGGGAGAAAGCATGAGCAGTTCTTC.

This chain links TRBV7-9 with TRBJ2-5, with D perhaps TRBD1 (7 bases). The length of the CDR3 is 15 residues. Germline CDR1 is SEHNR and CDR2 is FQNEAQ (reference sequence). The V end lost 4 bases, the J end lost 4 bases, and 16 bases lay between the germline ends. The CDR3 reads CASSYLQGGPETQYF. The DNA of the CDR3 is TGTGCCAGCAGCTACCTTCAGGGGGGTCCAGAGACCCAGTACTTC. The full variable domain, in which reference TRBV7-9 and TRBJ2-5 provide the parts outside the CDR3, is DTGVSQNPRHKITKRGQNVTFRCDPISEHNRLYWYRQTLGQGPEFLTYFQNEAQLEKSRLLSDRFSAERPKGSFSTLEIQRTEQGDSAMYLCASSYLQGGPETQYFGPGTRLLVL.

The V and J genes are TRBV5-1 and TRBJ2-7; TRBD2 matches 11 bases. The V and J ends lost 7 bases and 7 bases, in that order; junction bases with no gene match: 7. Germline V gives CDR1 SGHRS, CDR2 YFSETQ. The length of the CDR3 is 13 residues. CDR3 nucleotide sequence: TGCGCCAGCGGTCCTAGCGGGAGGTTTGAGCAGTACTTC. Its translation: CASGPSGRFEQYF.

This sequence joins TRBV2 and TRBJ2-7; D not certain. The germline V gene encodes CDR1 SNHLY and CDR2 FYNNEI. The germline V and J ends were trimmed by 3 bases and 4 bases, with 13 bases remaining between them. The CDR3 loop spans 14 amino acids. CDR3 sequence: CASSDALFFYEQYF. The CDR3 DNA is TGTGCCAGCAGTGACGCCTTATTTTTTTACGAGCAGTACTTC.

V usage is TRBV28 and J usage is TRBJ2-7, with D hard to call. V lost 3 bases, J lost 2 bases, and 17 bases lay in between. Per germline, CDR1 MDHEN and CDR2 SYDVKM. The CDR3 runs to 16 residues. The CDR3: CASSFLATGVPYEQYF. The CDR3 region has the DNA TGTGCCAGCAGTTTCCTCGCGACCGGCGTCCCCTACGAGCAGTACTTC.

The genes are TRBV7-9 and TRBJ2-2; maybe TRBD2 (5 bases). The CDR3 runs 15 residues. Trimming took 5 bases from V and 2 from J, leaving 12 bases between them. Germline lookup yields CDR1 SEHNR and CDR2 FQNEAQ (reference sequence). This chain's CDR3 is CASSDIDYNTGELFF. CDR3 DNA: TGTGCCAGCAGCGACATCGACTACAACACCGGGGAGCTGTTTTTT.